What follows is one T cell receptor (beta chain) and its context. The target of this receptor is not known. There are no base qualities to consult, and no much larger clone falls within one base. Using the deep immunoSEQ assay, TCR CDR3 regions were amplified from genomic DNA by multiplex PCR. For each cell subset, the extracted genomic DNA was distributed evenly across all wells of several immunoSEQ 96-well plates, and each plate served as one replicate. For sorted subsets, approximately 190 ng genomic DNA, equal to about 30,000 T cell genomes, was loaded into each replicate PCR. Purified libraries were measured with a Qubit 3.0 fluorometer, size-checked on a Bioanalyzer 2100, and measured again with the KAPA Library Quantification kit. Each immunoSEQ 96-well plate was sequenced on its own single-read 150-cycle Illumina NextSeq 550 flow cell. As for the original processing: Because the immunoSEQ output held only junctional sequences and lacked quality scores, the filtering could not match the filtering applied to full-length reads. To assign V/J genes and CDR3, sequences were annotated using PyIR, a Python wrapper for IgBLAST v1.9, with IMGT germline references. Reads with weak V/J assignments (E-value above 1e-6), missing CDR3, stop codons, out-of-frame junctions, or ambiguous translated residues were removed. V3J clonotypes were defined as sequences sharing the same inferred V gene, J gene, and CDR3 amino acid sequence. Percentage overlap between repertoires was computed as shared unique clonotypes divided by the size of the smaller repertoire. Richness of each repertoire was evaluated using RTK rarefaction, the Chao1 estimator, and Recon v2.1 estimates of unobserved clonotypes. Generation probabilities for all TCRbeta clonotypes obtained by the gDNA method from several donors were computed using OLGA. Drawn from immuneACCESS, this table holds only the in-frame rearrangements with V and J called that TCRdb kept. Clones are partly lost; checked studies trace under half to an unresolved V gene and leave the rest unexplained. D and trimming come from the DNA, and the V and J calls and clone size come from that table. This sample lists hundreds of thousands of clones; 92% were detected once. The top ten hold approximately 25% of the sample.

The CDR3 starts with the cysteine, ends with the phenylalanine, and has 17 residues. The DNA shown is the 51-base CDR3, in frame from base 1. Trimming at the junction amounts to 2 bases on V and 3 bases on J, and the germline ends lie 20 bases apart. The germline V gene (reference sequence) gives CDR1 as MNHEY and CDR2 as SMNVEV. The data derive from a study of shared clonotypes between healthy human individuals (dated by TCRdb to 2018 to 2020). For context, the study as a whole: A couple of women and three men aged 18 to 49 years were included in the cohort. For each donor, three plates each were used for CD4 naive and CD4 memory, two plates were used for CD8 naive, and one plate was used for CD8 memory. To estimate repertoire size and how much clonotype sharing occurs between individuals, the study deeply sequenced the blood TCR repertoires of roughly 5 healthy adults. Different laboratories and diverse techniques were used to prepare libraries and sequence TCR repertoires, to increase sequencing depth and limit assay-specific biases. Each donor's leukapheresis produced roughly between roughly 0.85 and 9.5 billion PBMCs. Paper-wide results and their limitations: Naive subsets generally had larger estimated clonotype richness than memory subsets. Compared with non-shared clonotypes, clonotypes shared by all four sorted-subset donors had higher generation probabilities. Incomplete sequencing was indicated by rarefaction of sorted-subset datasets, despite the large sequencing depth. Because the study included only a small number of donors, the genetic and exposure-history diversity represented was limited. Sharing across several donors was observed for around 5% of naive CD4, about 3.2% of naive CD8, roughly 2.4% of memory CD4, and roughly 0.43% of memory CD8 clonotypes. Pairwise subsampling led to the expectation that sequencing depth would affect the degree of clonotype sharing among donors. Sampling was limited to blood, and TCR repertoires in tissue likely differ from TCR repertoires in blood.

CD8 naive samples were CD45RO-negative cells positively selected for CCR7, giving a CD45RA+CCR7+ population that excluded TemRA cells. The donors were healthy, HIV-negative adults with no recently reported acute infections or vaccinations. Only Caucasian adults living in Nashville, Tennessee, USA were represented among the donors. Blood was obtained by leukapheresis, after which PBMCs were separated by Ficoll-Histopaque density gradient centrifugation and cryopreserved in liquid nitrogen vapor phase. Purity and quantity of every magnetically sorted T cell population were checked by analytical flow cytometry. Each sorted fraction had its genomic DNA isolated and then quantified by UV absorbance on a Nanodrop 2000c.

The receptor was derived from a man younger than 45 in good health. The sequencing input was naive CD8+ T cells sorted from blood. This specimen's cell subset or site label, interpreted: CD45RA+CCR7+. The chain uses TRBV27 and TRBJ2-7; TRBD1 is a possible D gene, resting on 6 matching bases. The CDR3 sequence is CASSLAPTGVLFYEQYF. DNA sequence: TGTGCCAGCAGTTTAGCCCCGACAGGAGTCCTATTCTACGAGCAGTACTTC.